The rows below give T cell receptor beta chains drawn from one sample of a study of blood T cell repertoires in COVID-19. The data were produced by immunoSEQ multiplex PCR, yet TCRdb's version contains in-frame clones alone and is incomplete. This table has roughly 100,000 clones, around 80% appearing once. Specimen: peripheral blood. These receptor sequences come from a woman aged 80 or older with acute or convalescent COVID-19. CDR3s leave out the opening cysteine and the closing phenylalanine or tryptophan. Fields, in order: V gene, J gene, CDR3 protein.

v_gene: TRBV5-1
j_gene: TRBJ1-1
CDR3aa: ASSRDRGEAF

v_gene: TRBV27
j_gene: TRBJ2-2
CDR3aa: ASSSNLATGELF

v_gene: TRBV5-6
j_gene: TRBJ2-3
CDR3aa: ASSPRTGTRTQY

v_gene: TRBV5-5
j_gene: TRBJ2-7
CDR3aa: ASSLGWYNSYEQY

v_gene: TRBV2
j_gene: TRBJ1-2
CDR3aa: ASSAERGQGGYT

v_gene: TRBV11-2
j_gene: TRBJ1-2
CDR3aa: ASSIQGARGYT

v_gene: TRBV7-9
j_gene: TRBJ1-1
CDR3aa: ASSFPGGALMNTEAF

v_gene: TRBV6-5
j_gene: TRBJ2-1
CDR3aa: ASSLRRGAEQF

v_gene: TRBV3-1/TRBV3-2
j_gene: TRBJ2-1
CDR3aa: ASSPTLGLADGNEQF

v_gene: TRBV19
j_gene: TRBJ2-7
CDR3aa: ASSSRQPLRLGEQY

v_gene: TRBV6-5
j_gene: TRBJ1-2
CDR3aa: ASSSGSNYGYT

v_gene: TRBV6-4
j_gene: TRBJ2-3
CDR3aa: ASSEGLAGTDTQY

v_gene: TRBV28
j_gene: TRBJ2-2
CDR3aa: ASSSFTGGAGELF

v_gene: TRBV3-1/TRBV3-2
j_gene: TRBJ2-5
CDR3aa: ASSQEGWETQY

v_gene: TRBV21-1
j_gene: TRBJ1-3
CDR3aa: ASSPTGESSGNTIY

v_gene: TRBV5-1
j_gene: TRBJ2-5
CDR3aa: ASSQGQLKETQY

v_gene: TRBV24-1
j_gene: TRBJ2-3
CDR3aa: ATSDAGTDTQY

v_gene: TRBV10-2
j_gene: TRBJ2-7
CDR3aa: ASSDGGGGLYEQY

v_gene: TRBV5-1
j_gene: TRBJ2-2
CDR3aa: ASSSMTSSNTGELF

v_gene: TRBV6-6
j_gene: TRBJ1-3
CDR3aa: ASRKNRNSGNTIY

v_gene: TRBV5-1
j_gene: TRBJ2-5
CDR3aa: ASSQIRLAGRRETQY

v_gene: TRBV15
j_gene: TRBJ1-2
CDR3aa: ATSRERAALRYGYT

v_gene: TRBV28
j_gene: TRBJ1-5
CDR3aa: ASSLAPGALIYSNQPQH

v_gene: TRBV28
j_gene: TRBJ2-7
CDR3aa: ASMLAGYEQY

v_gene: TRBV5-1
j_gene: TRBJ1-1
CDR3aa: ASRREGNTEAF

v_gene: TRBV5-1
j_gene: TRBJ2-7
CDR3aa: ASSLVGQDSYEQY

v_gene: TRBV24-1
j_gene: TRBJ1-3
CDR3aa: ATSDSRQGAAGNTIY

v_gene: TRBV6-4
j_gene: TRBJ2-7
CDR3aa: ASSDGTPSRDSSYEQY

v_gene: TRBV10-3
j_gene: TRBJ1-6
CDR3aa: AISAQGSISPLH

v_gene: TRBV5-1
j_gene: TRBJ2-2
CDR3aa: ASSREGENTGELF

v_gene: TRBV10-3
j_gene: TRBJ2-1
CDR3aa: AISEGTHYNEQF

v_gene: TRBV7-2
j_gene: TRBJ1-2
CDR3aa: ASSLRTGSYGYT

v_gene: TRBV11-2
j_gene: TRBJ2-2
CDR3aa: ASSFASATNTGELF

v_gene: TRBV21-1
j_gene: TRBJ2-4
CDR3aa: ATGQNIQY

v_gene: TRBV6-1
j_gene: TRBJ2-7
CDR3aa: ASTESPSGTYEQY

v_gene: TRBV18
j_gene: TRBJ2-3
CDR3aa: ASSPAQPTQY

v_gene: TRBV7-2
j_gene: TRBJ2-4
CDR3aa: ASSPGLGQDIQY

v_gene: TRBV10-2
j_gene: TRBJ2-5
CDR3aa: ASSGGQETQY

v_gene: TRBV7-9
j_gene: TRBJ2-1
CDR3aa: ASSSYLNEQF

v_gene: TRBV5-1
j_gene: TRBJ2-2
CDR3aa: ASSLGQVTGELF

v_gene: TRBV9
j_gene: TRBJ2-5
CDR3aa: ASSVGGTETQY

v_gene: TRBV7-2
j_gene: TRBJ2-1
CDR3aa: ASSLAAGGLDEQF

v_gene: TRBV11-2
j_gene: TRBJ1-3
CDR3aa: ASSFLDTNSGNTIY

v_gene: TRBV3-1/TRBV3-2
j_gene: TRBJ1-5
CDR3aa: ASSPGGVRQPQH

v_gene: TRBV3-1/TRBV3-2
j_gene: TRBJ2-7
CDR3aa: ASSHGTYEQY

v_gene: TRBV4-3
j_gene: TRBJ2-5
CDR3aa: ASSQGLAGGNQETQY

v_gene: TRBV4-2
j_gene: TRBJ2-5
CDR3aa: ASSQAPSEAETQY

v_gene: TRBV5-1
j_gene: TRBJ2-1
CDR3aa: ASSGGINNEQF

v_gene: TRBV6-1
j_gene: TRBJ2-3
CDR3aa: ASRPSGTDTQY

v_gene: TRBV3-1/TRBV3-2
j_gene: TRBJ2-1
CDR3aa: ASSKVRGSPPRGRDEQF

v_gene: TRBV19
j_gene: TRBJ2-1
CDR3aa: ASSPPGGTSGRAGEF

v_gene: TRBV2
j_gene: TRBJ2-1
CDR3aa: ASNRERNEQF

v_gene: TRBV27
j_gene: TRBJ1-2
CDR3aa: ASRRVIDGYT